The 10 T cell receptor beta chains below come from one sample, sequenced in a study of blood T cell repertoires in COVID-19 (dated by TCRdb to between 2020 and 2021). Library preparation was by the immunoSEQ multiplex PCR assay. This is the immuneACCESS table as TCRdb keeps it, with only in-frame sequences that have V and J called. A part of the clones is gone; compared with another copy, unresolved V genes explain less than half, and the rest is unexplained. A total of roughly 63,000 clones appear in this sample, 80% to 90% of them only once. 8.2% of the sample rests with the top ten. The sample consisted of peripheral blood. Receptor source: a man in his fifties with active COVID-19.

This sequence joins TRBV25-1 and TRBJ1-1; TRBD1 matches 8 bases. CDR1 MGHDK and CDR2 SYGVNS come from the germline V gene. V lost 5 bases and J lost 7; bases outside the gene matches: 6. The CDR3 covers 13 residues. The CDR3 DNA follows: TGTGCCAGCAGTAGACAGGGGTCAAATGAAGCTTTCTTT. Amino acid sequence: CASSRQGSNEAFF.

This chain uses TRBV2 with TRBJ2-2, with D tentatively TRBD1 (6 bases). Between the trimmed V and J ends, which lost 7 bases and 1 base, there was a span of 19 bases. This CDR3 is built from 17 residues. CDR1 SNHLY and CDR2 FYNNEI come from the germline V gene. The CDR3 loop is CASTMGAIGVNTGELFF. The CDR3 DNA is TGTGCCAGCACCATGGGGGCCATCGGGGTGAACACCGGGGAGCTGTTTTTT.

The gene calls are TRBV2 and TRBJ2-1; 8 bases are shared with TRBD2. Unmatched junction bases numbered 13, after V lost 7 bases and J lost 8 bases. There are 15 residues in the CDR3. In germline, CDR1 is SNHLY, CDR2 FYNNEI. The CDR3 here is CASTLLGGGLDEQFF. The CDR3 DNA follows: TGTGCCAGCACCCTCCTCGGGGGGGGGCTTGATGAGCAGTTCTTC.

The chain uses TRBV4-1 and TRBJ2-1; the match to TRBD2 covers 8 bases. V was pared by 3 bases and J by 6 bases, with 4 bases of the junction left unmatched. Germline V gene data show CDR1 as MGHRA and CDR2 as YSYEKL. The CDR3 extends over 14 amino acids. CDR3 DNA: TGCGCCAGCAGCCAGCCTCTAGCGGGCAATGAGCAGTTCTTC. Protein product: CASSQPLAGNEQFF.

The chain has TRBV6-2 or TRBV6-3 and TRBJ2-2, with 9 bases identical to TRBD1. CDR1 and CDR2 from the germline V gene are MNHEY and SVGEGT. The junction had 10 bases not matched to a gene; V was cut back by 6 bases and J by 2 bases. The CDR3 is 17 residues long. The CDR3, as DNA: TGTGCCAGCAGCCGTCCCCCGGGACAGGGTAACACCGGGGAGCTGTTTTTT. Residues: CASSRPPGQGNTGELFF.

The rearrangement joins TRBV7-9 to TRBJ1-2; D ambiguous. Per the germline V gene, CDR1 is SEHNR and CDR2 is FQNEAQ (reference sequence). Between the trimmed V and J ends, which lost 4 bases and 3 bases, there was a span of 18 bases. The CDR3 is 16 amino acids. For the CDR3, the DNA is TGTGCCAGCAGCTCGTTGGAAGGAGAGCTCGACTATGGCTACACCTTC. Translation: CASSSLEGELDYGYTF. The full variable domain, in which reference TRBV7-9 and TRBJ1-2 provide the parts outside the CDR3, is DTGVSQNPRHKITKRGQNVTFRCDPISEHNRLYWYRQTLGQGPEFLTYFQNEAQLEKSRLLSDRFSAERPKGSFSTLEIQRTEQGDSAMYLCASSSLEGELDYGYTFGSGTRLTVV.

The CDR3 DNA is TGCGCCAGCAGCTCTGTGAAAGGGAGGGAAGAGACCCAGTACTTC. Translating it yields CASSSVKGREETQYF. V is TRBV5-1 and J is TRBJ2-5, with 7 bases identical to TRBD2. Per the germline V gene, CDR1 is SGHRS and CDR2 is YFSETQ. CDR3 length: 15 amino acids. With V trimmed by 3 bases and J by 3 bases, 8 bases remained unmatched.

The J gene is TRBJ2-2, the V gene TRBV12-5; perhaps TRBD2 as D (7 bases). The germline gives CDR1 LGHNT, CDR2 FRNRAP. V was trimmed by 0 bases and J by 6 bases, leaving 14 bases between them. This CDR3 has 16 residues. In nucleotides, the CDR3 is TGTGCTAGTGGTTTGGTACGTTCGGGGGGCCCCGGGGAGCTGTTTTTT. It codes for CASGLVRSGGPGELFF.

This rearrangement joins TRBV2 to TRBJ2-3; tentatively, D is TRBD2 (5 bases). CDR1 SNHLY and CDR2 FYNNEI come from the germline V gene. CDR3 size: 14 residues. Trimming stripped 7 bases from V and 3 bases from J, with 14 bases between. The CDR3: CASKVISGTDTQYF. The CDR3 DNA follows: TGTGCCAGCAAGGTGATCTCGGGGACAGATACGCAGTATTTT.

The V call is TRBV10-3, the J call TRBJ2-7, with TRBD2 identical over 7 bases. Germline loops: CDR1 ENHRY, CDR2 SYGVKD. The V and J ends lost 6 bases and 6 bases, in that order; junction bases with no gene match: 8. CDR3 size: 13 residues. As DNA, the CDR3 is TGTGCCATCAGGAGCGGGGAGTGGGGCGAGCAGTACTTC. As protein: CAIRSGEWGEQYF.